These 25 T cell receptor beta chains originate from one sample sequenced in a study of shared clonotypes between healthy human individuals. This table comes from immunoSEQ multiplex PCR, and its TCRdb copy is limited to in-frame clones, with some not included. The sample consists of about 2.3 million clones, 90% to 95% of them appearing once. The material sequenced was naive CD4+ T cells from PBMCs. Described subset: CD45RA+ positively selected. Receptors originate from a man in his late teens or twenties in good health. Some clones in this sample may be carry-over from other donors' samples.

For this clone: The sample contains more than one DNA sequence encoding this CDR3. The CDR3 loop is CASSSGQGVYEQYF. The CDR3 coding sequence is TGTGCCAGCAGTTCCGGACAGGGTGTTTACGAGCAGTACTTC. This chain links TRBV28 with TRBJ2-7, with TRBD1 matching over 8 bases. V lost 4 bases and J lost 4; bases outside the gene matches: 6. This CDR3 comprises 14 residues. Germline CDR1 and CDR2: MDHEN and SYDVKM.

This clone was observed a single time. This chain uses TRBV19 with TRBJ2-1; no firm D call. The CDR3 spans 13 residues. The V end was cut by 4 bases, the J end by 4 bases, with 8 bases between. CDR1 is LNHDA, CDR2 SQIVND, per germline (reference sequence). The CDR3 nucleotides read TGTGCCAGTAGTAGGTTGGGGTACAATGAGCAGTTCTTC. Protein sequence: CASSRLGYNEQFF.

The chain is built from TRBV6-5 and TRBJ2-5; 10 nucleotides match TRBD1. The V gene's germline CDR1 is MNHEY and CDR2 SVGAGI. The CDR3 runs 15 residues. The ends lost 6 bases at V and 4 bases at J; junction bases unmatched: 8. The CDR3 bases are TGTGCCAGCAGGCGACAGGGGGCGATCCCAGAGACCCAGTACTTC. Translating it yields CASRRQGAIPETQYF.

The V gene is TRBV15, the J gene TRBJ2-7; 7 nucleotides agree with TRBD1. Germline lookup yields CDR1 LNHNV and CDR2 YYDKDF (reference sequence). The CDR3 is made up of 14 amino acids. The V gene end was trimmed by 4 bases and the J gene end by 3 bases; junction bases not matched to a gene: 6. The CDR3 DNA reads TGTGCCACCAGCACCGGGACAGAATACTACGAGCAGTACTTC. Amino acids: CATSTGTEYYEQYF.

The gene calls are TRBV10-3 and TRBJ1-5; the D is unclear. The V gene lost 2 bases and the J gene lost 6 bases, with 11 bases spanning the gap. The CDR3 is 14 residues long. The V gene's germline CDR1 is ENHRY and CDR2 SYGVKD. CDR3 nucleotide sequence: TGTGCCATCAGTGAGGAGGGAGGGAGTCAGCCCCAGCATTTT. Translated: CAISEEGGSQPQHF.

DNA for the CDR3: TGTGCCAGCAGCCAAGATCGACCAAGCGGGAGGGGAGATACGCAGTATTTT. It yields the protein CASSQDRPSGRGDTQYF. The V and J genes are TRBV4-2 and TRBJ2-3; 10 nucleotides align to TRBD2. After removal of 0 bases from V and 5 bases from J, the junction contained 8 bases not matched to a gene. The CDR3 has 17 residues. Germline-derived CDR1 and CDR2 are LGHNA and YNFKEQ.

The CDR3 here is CASLPRLAGGPSYEQYF. In DNA, the CDR3 is TGTGCCAGCCTCCCGAGACTAGCGGGAGGGCCGAGCTACGAGCAGTACTTC. J is TRBJ2-7 and V is TRBV27; 14 nucleotides line up with TRBD2. This CDR3 is 17 amino acids long. Germline loops: CDR1 MNHEY, CDR2 SMNVEV (reference sequence). J lost 3 bases, V lost 8 bases, and 12 bases had no gene match.

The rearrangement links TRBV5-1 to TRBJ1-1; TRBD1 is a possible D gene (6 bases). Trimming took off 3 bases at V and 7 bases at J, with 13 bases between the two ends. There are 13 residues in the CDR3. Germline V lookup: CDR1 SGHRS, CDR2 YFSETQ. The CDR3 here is CASSSLTGNEAFF. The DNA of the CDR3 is TGCGCCAGCAGCTCCCTCACAGGGAATGAAGCTTTCTTT.

The CDR3: CSVAVTGQFF. CDR3 in DNA: TGCAGCGTTGCTGTAACAGGGCAGTTCTTC. V and J are TRBV29-1 and TRBJ2-1, with TRBD1 as a possible D gene (5 bases). Germline V gene data show CDR1 as SQVTM and CDR2 as ANQGSEA. V was shortened by 4 bases and J by 12 bases, with 10 bases between the two germline ends. The CDR3 is 10 residues long.

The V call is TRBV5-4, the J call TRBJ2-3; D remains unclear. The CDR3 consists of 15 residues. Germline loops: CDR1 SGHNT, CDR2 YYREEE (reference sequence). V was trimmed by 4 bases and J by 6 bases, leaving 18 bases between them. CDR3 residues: CASSPPPVGYDTQYF. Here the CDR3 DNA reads TGTGCCAGCAGCCCCCCCCCGGTGGGGTATGATACGCAGTATTTT. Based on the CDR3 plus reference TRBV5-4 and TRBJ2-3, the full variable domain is ETGVTQSPTHLIKTRGQQVTLRCSSQSGHNTVSWYQQALGQGPQFIFQYYREEENGRGNFPPRFSGLQFPNYSSELNVNALELDDSALYLCASSPPPVGYDTQYFGPGTRLTVL.

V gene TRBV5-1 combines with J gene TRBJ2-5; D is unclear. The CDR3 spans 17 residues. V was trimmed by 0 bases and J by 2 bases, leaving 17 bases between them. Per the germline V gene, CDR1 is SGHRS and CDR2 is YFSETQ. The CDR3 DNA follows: TGCGCCAGCAGCTTGGGATCTGGAGAAGGTTTTCAAGAGACCCAGTACTTC. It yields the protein CASSLGSGEGFQETQYF.

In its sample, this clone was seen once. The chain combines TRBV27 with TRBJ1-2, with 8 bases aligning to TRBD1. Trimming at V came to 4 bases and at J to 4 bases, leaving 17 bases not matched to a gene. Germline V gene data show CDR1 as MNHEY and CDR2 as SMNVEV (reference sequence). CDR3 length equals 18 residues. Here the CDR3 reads CASSSSGTGRGGFYGYTF. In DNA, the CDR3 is TGTGCCAGCAGTTCCTCCGGGACAGGTCGAGGGGGTTTCTATGGCTACACCTTC.

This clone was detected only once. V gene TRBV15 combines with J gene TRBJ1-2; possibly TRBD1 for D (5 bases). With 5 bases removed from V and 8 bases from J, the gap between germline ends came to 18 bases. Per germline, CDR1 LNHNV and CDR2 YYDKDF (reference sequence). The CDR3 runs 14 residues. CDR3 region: CATSLGTAYGGYTF. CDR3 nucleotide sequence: TGTGCCACCAGCCTCGGGACGGCCTACGGAGGCTACACCTTC.

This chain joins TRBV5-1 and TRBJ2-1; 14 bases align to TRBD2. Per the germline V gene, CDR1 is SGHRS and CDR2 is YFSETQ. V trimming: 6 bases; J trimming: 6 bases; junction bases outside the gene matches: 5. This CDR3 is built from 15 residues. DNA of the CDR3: TGCGCCAGCAACCGACTAGCGGGAGGGAGCAATGAGCAGTTCTTC. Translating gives CASNRLAGGSNEQFF.

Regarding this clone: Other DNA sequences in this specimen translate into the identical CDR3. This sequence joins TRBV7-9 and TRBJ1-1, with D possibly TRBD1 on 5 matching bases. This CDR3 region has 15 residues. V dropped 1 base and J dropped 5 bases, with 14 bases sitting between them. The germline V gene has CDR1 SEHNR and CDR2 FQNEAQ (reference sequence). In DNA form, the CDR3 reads TGTGCCAGCAGCTTAGTAGCGGGGGGAAGAACTGAAGCTTTCTTT. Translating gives CASSLVAGGRTEAFF. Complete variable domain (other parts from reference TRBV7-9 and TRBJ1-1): DTGVSQNPRHKITKRGQNVTFRCDPISEHNRLYWYRQTLGQGPEFLTYFQNEAQLEKSRLLSDRFSAERPKGSFSTLEIQRTEQGDSAMYLCASSLVAGGRTEAFFGQGTRLTVV.

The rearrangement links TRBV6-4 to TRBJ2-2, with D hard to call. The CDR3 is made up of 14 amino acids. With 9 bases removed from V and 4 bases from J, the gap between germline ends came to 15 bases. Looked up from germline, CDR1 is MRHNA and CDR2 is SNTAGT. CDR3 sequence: CASRPRRSTGELFF. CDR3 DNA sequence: TGTGCCAGTAGGCCTAGAAGGTCCACCGGGGAGCTGTTTTTT.

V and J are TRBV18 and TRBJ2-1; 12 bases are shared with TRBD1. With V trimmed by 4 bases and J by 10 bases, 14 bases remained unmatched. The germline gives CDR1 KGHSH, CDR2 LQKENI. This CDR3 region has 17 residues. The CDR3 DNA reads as TGTGCCAGCTCACGGGGACAGGGGGCGCGAGGTGTAGGGGAGCAGTTCTTC. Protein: CASSRGQGARGVGEQFF.

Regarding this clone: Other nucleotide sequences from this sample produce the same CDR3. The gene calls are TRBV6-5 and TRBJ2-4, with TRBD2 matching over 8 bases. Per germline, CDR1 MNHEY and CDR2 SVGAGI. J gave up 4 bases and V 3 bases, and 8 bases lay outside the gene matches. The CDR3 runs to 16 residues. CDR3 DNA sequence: TGTGCCAGCAGTTATTCCGCAGCGGGAGCGAAAAACATTCAGTACTTC. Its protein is CASSYSAAGAKNIQYF.

The CDR3 coding sequence is TGTGCCAGCAGCGTAAGACTAGCGGGAGCATCTGGGGCCAACGTCCTGACTTTC. Translated: CASSVRLAGASGANVLTF. The chain combines TRBV9 with TRBJ2-6; 12 bases fit TRBD2. Looked up from germline, CDR1 is SGDLS and CDR2 is YYNGEE. V was pared by 1 base and J by 1 base, with 3 bases of the junction left unmatched. This CDR3 has 18 amino acids. The full variable domain, its missing parts supplied by reference TRBV9 and TRBJ2-6, is DSGVTQTPKHLITATGQRVTLRCSPRSGDLSVYWYQQSLDQGLQFLIQYYNGEERAKGNILERFSAQQFPDLHSELNLSSLELGDSALYFCASSVRLAGASGANVLTFGAGSRLTVL.

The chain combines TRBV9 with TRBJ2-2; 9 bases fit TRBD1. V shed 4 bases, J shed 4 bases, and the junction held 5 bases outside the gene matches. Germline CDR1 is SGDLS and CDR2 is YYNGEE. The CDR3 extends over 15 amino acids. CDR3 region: CASSIGQGSTGELFF. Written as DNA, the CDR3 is TGTGCCAGCAGCATAGGACAGGGGAGCACCGGGGAGCTGTTTTTT.

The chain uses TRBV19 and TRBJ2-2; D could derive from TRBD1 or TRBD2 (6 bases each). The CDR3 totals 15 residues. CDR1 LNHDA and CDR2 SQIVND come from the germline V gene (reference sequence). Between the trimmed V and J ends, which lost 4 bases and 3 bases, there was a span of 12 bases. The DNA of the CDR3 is TGTGCCAGTAGTACCCGTGGGGGGCACACCGGGGAGCTGTTTTTT. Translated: CASSTRGGHTGELFF.

The CDR3 loop is CASSFKGLSGNTIYF. DNA for the CDR3: TGTGCCAGCAGCTTCAAGGGGCTAAGTGGAAACACCATATATTTT. The chain carries TRBV11-2 and TRBJ1-3; D might be TRBD1 (5 bases). There are 15 residues in the CDR3. The germline V gene has CDR1 SGHAT and CDR2 FQNNGV. The ends were cut back, 3 bases at V and 3 bases at J, with 12 bases in the middle.

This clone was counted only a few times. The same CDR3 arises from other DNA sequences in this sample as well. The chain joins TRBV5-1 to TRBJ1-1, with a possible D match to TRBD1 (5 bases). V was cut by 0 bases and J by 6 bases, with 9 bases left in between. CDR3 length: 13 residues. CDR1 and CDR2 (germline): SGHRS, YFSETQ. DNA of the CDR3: TGCGCCAGCAGCTTGGGAGGAGGGGCTGAAGCTTTCTTT. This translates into CASSLGGGAEAFF.

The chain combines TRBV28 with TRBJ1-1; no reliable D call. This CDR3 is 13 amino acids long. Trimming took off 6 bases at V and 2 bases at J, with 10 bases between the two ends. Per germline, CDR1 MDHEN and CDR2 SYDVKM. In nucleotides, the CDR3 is TGTGCCAGCAGCTCACCAGAAAACACTGAAGCTTTCTTT. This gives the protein CASSSPENTEAFF.

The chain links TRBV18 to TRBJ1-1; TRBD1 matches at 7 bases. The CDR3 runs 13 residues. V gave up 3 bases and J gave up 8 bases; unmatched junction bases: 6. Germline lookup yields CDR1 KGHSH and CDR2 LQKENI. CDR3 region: CASSPDRVGEAFF. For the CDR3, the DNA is TGTGCCAGCTCACCCGACAGGGTTGGAGAAGCTTTCTTT.